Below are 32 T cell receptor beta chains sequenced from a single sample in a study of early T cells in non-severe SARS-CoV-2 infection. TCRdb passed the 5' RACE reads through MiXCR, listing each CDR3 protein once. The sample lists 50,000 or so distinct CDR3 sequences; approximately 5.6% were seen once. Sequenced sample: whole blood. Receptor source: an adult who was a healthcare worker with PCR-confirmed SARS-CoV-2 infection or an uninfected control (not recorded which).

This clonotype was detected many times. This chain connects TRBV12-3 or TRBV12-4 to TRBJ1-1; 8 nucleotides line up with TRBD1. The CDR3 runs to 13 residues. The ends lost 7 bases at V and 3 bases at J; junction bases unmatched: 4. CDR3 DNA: TGTGCCAGCACTCAGGGGGCTGACACTGAAGCTTTCTTT. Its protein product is CASTQGADTEAFF.

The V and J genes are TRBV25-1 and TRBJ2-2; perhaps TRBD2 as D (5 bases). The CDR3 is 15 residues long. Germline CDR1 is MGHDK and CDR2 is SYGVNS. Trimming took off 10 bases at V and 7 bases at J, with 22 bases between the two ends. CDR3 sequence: CANPTPVERGGELFF. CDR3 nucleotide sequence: TGTGCCAATCCAACCCCGGTAGAACGGGGCGGGGAGCTGTTTTTT. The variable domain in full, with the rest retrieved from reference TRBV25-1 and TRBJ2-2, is EADIYQTPRYLVIGTGKKITLECSQTMGHDKMYWYQQDPGMELHLIHYSYGVNSTEKGDLSSESTVSRIRTEHFPLTLESARPSHTSQYLCANPTPVERGGELFFGEGSRLTVL.

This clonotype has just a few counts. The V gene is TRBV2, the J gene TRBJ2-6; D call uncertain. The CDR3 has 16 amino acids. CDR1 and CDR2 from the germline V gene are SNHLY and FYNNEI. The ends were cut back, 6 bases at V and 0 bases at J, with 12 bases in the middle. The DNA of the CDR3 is TGTGCCAGCAGCGGTGACGGTCCCTCTGGGGCCAACGTCCTGACTTTC. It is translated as CASSGDGPSGANVLTF.

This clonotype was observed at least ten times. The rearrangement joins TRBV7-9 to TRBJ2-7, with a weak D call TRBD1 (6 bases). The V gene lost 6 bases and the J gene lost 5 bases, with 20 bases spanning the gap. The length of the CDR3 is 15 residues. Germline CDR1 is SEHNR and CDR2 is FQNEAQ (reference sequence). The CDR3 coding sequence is TGTGCCAGCAGGCCCTCCGCCGGGACACCTCACGAGCAGTACTTC. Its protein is CASRPSAGTPHEQYF.

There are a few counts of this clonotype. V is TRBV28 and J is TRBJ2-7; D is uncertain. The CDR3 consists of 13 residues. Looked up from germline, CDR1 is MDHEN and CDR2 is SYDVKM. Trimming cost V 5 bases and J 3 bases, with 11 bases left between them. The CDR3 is CASSLPILYEQYF. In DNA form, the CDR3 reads TGTGCCAGCAGTCTTCCCATTCTCTACGAGCAGTACTTC.

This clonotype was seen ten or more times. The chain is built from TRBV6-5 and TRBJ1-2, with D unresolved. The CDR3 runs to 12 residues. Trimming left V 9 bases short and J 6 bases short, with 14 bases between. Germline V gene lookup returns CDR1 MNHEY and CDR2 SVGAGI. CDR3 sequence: CASTGGRDGYTF. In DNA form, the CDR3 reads TGTGCCAGTACCGGAGGTAGAGATGGCTACACCTTC.

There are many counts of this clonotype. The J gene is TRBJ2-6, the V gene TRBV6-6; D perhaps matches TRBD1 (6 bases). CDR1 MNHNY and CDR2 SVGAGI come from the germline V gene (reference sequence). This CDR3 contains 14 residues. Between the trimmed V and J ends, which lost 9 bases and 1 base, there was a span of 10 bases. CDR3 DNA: TGTGCCAGTAACAGGGATTCTGGGGCCAACGTCCTGACTTTC. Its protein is CASNRDSGANVLTF.

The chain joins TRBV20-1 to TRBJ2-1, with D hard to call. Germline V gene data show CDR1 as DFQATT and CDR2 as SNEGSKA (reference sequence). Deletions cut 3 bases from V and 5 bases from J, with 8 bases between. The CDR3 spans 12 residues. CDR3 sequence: CSASQQNNEQFF. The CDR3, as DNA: TGCAGTGCTAGTCAGCAGAACAATGAGCAGTTCTTC.

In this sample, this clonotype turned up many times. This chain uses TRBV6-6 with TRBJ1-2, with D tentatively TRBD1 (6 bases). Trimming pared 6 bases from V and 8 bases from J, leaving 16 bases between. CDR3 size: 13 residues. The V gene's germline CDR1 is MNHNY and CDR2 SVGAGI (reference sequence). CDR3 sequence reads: CASRPTGPGGYTF. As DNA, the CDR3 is TGTGCCAGCAGGCCCACAGGGCCCGGAGGCTACACCTTC.

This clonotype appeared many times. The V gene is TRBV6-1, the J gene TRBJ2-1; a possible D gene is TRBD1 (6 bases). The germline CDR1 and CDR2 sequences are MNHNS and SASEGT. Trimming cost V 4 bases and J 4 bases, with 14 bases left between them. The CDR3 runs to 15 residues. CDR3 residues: CASSAEQGEYNEQFF. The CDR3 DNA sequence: TGTGCCAGCAGTGCAGAACAGGGCGAATACAATGAGCAGTTCTTC.

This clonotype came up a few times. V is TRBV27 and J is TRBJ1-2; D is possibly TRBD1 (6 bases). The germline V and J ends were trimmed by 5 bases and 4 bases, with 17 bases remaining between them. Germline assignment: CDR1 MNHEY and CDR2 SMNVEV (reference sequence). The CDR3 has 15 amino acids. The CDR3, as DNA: TGTGCCAGCAGTCCACGGGACACCGGCGCCTATGGCTACACCTTC. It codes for CASSPRDTGAYGYTF.

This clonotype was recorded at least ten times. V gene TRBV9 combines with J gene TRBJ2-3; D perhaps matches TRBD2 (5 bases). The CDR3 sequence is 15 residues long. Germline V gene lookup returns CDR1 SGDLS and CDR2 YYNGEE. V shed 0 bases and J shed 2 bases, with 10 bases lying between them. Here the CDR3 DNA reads TGTGCCAGCAGCGTAGGAGGGTCCTCCACAGATACGCAGTATTTT. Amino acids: CASSVGGSSTDTQYF.

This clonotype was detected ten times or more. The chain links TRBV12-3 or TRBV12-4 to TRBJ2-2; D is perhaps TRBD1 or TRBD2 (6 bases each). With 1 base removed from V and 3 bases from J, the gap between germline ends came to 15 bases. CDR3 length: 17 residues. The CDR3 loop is CASSLEQGLGDTGELFF. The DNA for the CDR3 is TGTGCCAGCAGTTTAGAACAGGGACTTGGGGACACCGGGGAGCTGTTTTTT.

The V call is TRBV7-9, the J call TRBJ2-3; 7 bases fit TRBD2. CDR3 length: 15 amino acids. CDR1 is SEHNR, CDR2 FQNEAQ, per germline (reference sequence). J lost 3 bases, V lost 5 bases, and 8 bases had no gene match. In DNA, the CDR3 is TGTGCCAGCAGCCCTAAAGGCGGGAGAACAGATACGCAGTATTTT. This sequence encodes CASSPKGGRTDTQYF.

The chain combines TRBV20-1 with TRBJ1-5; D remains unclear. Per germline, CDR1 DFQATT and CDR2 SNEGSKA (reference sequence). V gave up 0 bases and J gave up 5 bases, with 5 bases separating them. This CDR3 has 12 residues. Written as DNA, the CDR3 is TGCAGTGCTAGAGAGGGTCATCAGCCCCAGCATTTT. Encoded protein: CSAREGHQPQHF.

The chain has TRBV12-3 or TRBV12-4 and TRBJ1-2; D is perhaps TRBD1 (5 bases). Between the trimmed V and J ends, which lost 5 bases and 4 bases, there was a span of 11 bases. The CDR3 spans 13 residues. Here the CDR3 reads CASSKDSLYGYTF. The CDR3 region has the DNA TGTGCCAGCAGTAAAGACAGCCTCTATGGCTACACCTTC.

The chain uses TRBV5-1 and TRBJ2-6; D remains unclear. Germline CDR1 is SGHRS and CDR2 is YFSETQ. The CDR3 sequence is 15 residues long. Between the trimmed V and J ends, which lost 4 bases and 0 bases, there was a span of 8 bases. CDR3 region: CASSRTDSGANVLTF. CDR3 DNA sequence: TGCGCCAGCAGCCGCACCGACTCTGGGGCCAACGTCCTGACTTTC.

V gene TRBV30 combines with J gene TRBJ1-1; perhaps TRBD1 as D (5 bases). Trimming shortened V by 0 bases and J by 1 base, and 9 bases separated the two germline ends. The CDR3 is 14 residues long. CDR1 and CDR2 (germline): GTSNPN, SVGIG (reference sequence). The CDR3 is CAWSVWGPNTEAFF. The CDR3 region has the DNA TGTGCCTGGAGTGTTTGGGGACCGAACACTGAAGCTTTCTTT.

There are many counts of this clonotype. DNA for the CDR3: TGTGCCAGTAGCCGAGGGGTAAACTATGGCTACACCTTC. Amino acid sequence: CASSRGVNYGYTF. The rearrangement uses TRBV13 and TRBJ1-2; a weak D match, TRBD1 (5 bases). Trimming took 9 bases from V and 2 from J, leaving 13 bases between them. The CDR3 sequence is 13 residues long. Per germline, CDR1 PRHDT and CDR2 FYEKMQ (reference sequence). The full variable domain, in which reference TRBV13 and TRBJ1-2 provide the parts outside the CDR3, is AAGVIQSPRHLIKEKRETATLKCYPIPRHDTVYWYQQGPGQDPQFLISFYEKMQSDKGSIPDRFSAQQFSDYHSELNMSSLELGDSALYFCASSRGVNYGYTFGSGTRLTVV.

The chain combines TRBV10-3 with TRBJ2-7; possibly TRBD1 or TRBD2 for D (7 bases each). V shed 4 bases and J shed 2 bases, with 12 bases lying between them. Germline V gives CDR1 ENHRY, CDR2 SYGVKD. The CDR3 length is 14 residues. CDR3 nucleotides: TGTGCCATCAGTGGTCAGGGGGGGACCTACGAGCAGTACTTC. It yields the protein CAISGQGGTYEQYF.

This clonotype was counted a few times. The CDR3 is CASSTSTGTDQPQHF. The CDR3 nucleotides read TGTGCCAGTAGTACCTCGACCGGTACAGATCAGCCCCAGCATTTT. V and J are TRBV19 and TRBJ1-5; D uncertain. Trimming removed 4 bases from V and 5 bases from J, with 15 bases in between. CDR3 length equals 15 residues. Per germline, CDR1 LNHDA and CDR2 SQIVND (reference sequence). Full variable domain (rest looked up from reference TRBV19 and TRBJ1-5): DGGITQSPKYLFRKEGQNVTLSCEQNLNHDAMYWYRQDPGQGLRLIYYSQIVNDFQKGDIAEGYSVSREKKESFPLTVTSAQKNPTAFYLCASSTSTGTDQPQHFGDGTRLSIL.

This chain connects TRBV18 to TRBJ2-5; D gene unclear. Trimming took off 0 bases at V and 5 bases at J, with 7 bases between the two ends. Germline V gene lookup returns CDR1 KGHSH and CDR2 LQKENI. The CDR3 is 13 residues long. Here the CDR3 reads CASSPPRAETQYF. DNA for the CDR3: TGTGCCAGCTCACCACCCCGTGCGGAGACCCAGTACTTC.

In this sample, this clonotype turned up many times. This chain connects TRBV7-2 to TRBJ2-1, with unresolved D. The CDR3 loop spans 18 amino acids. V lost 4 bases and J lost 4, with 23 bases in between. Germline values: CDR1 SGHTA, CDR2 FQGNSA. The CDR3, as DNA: TGTGCCAGCAGCTATACTGAGGCCTCCGCGGCTGCTTACAATGAGCAGTTCTTC. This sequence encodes CASSYTEASAAAYNEQFF.

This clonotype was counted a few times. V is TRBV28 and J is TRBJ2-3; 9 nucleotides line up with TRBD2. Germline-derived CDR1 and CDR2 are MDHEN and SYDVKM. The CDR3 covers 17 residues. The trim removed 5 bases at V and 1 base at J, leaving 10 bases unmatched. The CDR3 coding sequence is TGTGCCAGCAGTCGAGGGTTGCGGGAGGGAGGCACAGATACGCAGTATTTT. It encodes CASSRGLREGGTDTQYF.

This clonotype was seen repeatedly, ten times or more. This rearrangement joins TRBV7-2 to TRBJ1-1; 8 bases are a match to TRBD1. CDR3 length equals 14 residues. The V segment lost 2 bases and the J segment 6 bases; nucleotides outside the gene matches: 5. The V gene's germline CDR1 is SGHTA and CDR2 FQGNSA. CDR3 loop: CASSLRPQGAEAFF. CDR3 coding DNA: TGTGCCAGCAGCTTAAGGCCACAGGGGGCTGAAGCTTTCTTT.

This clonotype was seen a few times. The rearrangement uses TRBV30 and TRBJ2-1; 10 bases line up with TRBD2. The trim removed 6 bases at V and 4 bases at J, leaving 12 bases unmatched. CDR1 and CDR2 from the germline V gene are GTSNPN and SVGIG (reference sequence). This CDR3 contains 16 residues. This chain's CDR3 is CACPRGSGGFYNEQFF. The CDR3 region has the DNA TGTGCCTGCCCCCGGGGTAGCGGGGGGTTTTACAATGAGCAGTTCTTC.

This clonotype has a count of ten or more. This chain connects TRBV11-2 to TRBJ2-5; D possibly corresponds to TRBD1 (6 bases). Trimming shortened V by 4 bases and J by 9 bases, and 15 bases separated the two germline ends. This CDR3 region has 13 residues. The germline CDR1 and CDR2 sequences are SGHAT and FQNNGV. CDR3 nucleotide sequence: TGTGCCAGCAGCTCCGGAATCCCAGGGGCCCAGTACTTC. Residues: CASSSGIPGAQYF.

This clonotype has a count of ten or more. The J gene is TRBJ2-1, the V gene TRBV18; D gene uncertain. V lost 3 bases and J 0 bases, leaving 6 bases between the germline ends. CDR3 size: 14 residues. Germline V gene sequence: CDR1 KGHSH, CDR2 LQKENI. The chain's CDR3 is CASSPASSYNEQFF. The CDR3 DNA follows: TGTGCCAGCTCACCCGCTAGCTCCTACAATGAGCAGTTCTTC.

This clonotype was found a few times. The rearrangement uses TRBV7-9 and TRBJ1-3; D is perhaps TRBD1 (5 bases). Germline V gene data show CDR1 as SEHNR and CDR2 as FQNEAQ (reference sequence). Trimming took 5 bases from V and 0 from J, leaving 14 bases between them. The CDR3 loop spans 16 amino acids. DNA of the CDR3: TGTGCCAGCAGCCCGTTATACAGGATCTCTGGAAACACCATATATTTT. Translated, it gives CASSPLYRISGNTIYF.

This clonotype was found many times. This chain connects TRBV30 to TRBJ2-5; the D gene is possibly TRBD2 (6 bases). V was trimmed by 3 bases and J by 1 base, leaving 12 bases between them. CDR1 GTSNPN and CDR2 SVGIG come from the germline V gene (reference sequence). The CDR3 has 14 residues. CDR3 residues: CAWSSGVTQETQYF. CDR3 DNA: TGTGCCTGGAGCTCGGGGGTCACCCAAGAGACCCAGTACTTC. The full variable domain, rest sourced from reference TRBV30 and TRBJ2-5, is SQTIHQWPATLVQPVGSPLSLECTVEGTSNPNLYWYRQAAGRGLQLLFYSVGIGQISSEVPQNLSASRPQDRQFILSSKKLLLSDSGFYLCAWSSGVTQETQYFGPGTRLLVL.

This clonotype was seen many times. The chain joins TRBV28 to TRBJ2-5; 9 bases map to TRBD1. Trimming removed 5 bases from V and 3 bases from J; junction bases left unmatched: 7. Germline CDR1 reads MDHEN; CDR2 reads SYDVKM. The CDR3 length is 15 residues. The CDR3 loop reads CASSIPGTGKETQYF. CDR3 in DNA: TGTGCCAGCAGTATCCCCGGGACAGGGAAAGAGACCCAGTACTTC.

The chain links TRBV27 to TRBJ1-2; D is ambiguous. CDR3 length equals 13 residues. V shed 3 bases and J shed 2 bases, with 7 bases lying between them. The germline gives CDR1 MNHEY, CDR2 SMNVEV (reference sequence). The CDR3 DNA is TGTGCCAGCAGTTTTGCAAAGAACTATGGCTACACCTTC. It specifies CASSFAKNYGYTF.